This T cell receptor beta chain was captured by sequencing in a study of cytomegalovirus exposure and HLA in healthy donors. As for the study in general: The same platform was used for the roughly 120 validation repertoires and the roughly 680 first-cohort repertoires, a later analysis reported.

Sequenced by immunoSEQ multiplex PCR; TCRdb stores in-frame clones only, minus some. Counted here are 97,000 or so clones, roughly nine tenths occurring once; the ten biggest clones make up 3.9%. A remark on this clone: Antigen specificity is unknown.

Findings and limits, study-wide: In vitro confirmation showed three CMV-associated chains to be CMV antigen specific. Subsequent analysis of the 95 to 150 validation repertoires found a tendency for first-cohort TCR clusters to co-occur.

Trimming took off 3 bases at V and 0 bases at J, with 15 bases between the two ends. The CDR3 has 18 amino acids. Germline V gene data show CDR1 as SEHNR and CDR2 as FQNEAQ (reference sequence). The V call is TRBV7-9, the J call TRBJ2-6; D might be TRBD1 (6 bases). The sample was PBMCs. The clonotype was recovered from a woman aged 25 to 39 in good health and CMV-seronegative. The CDR3 sequence is CASSFSTGQFSGANVLTF. The CDR3 DNA reads as TGTGCCAGCAGCTTCTCGACAGGCCAGTTCTCTGGGGCCAACGTCCTGACTTTC.